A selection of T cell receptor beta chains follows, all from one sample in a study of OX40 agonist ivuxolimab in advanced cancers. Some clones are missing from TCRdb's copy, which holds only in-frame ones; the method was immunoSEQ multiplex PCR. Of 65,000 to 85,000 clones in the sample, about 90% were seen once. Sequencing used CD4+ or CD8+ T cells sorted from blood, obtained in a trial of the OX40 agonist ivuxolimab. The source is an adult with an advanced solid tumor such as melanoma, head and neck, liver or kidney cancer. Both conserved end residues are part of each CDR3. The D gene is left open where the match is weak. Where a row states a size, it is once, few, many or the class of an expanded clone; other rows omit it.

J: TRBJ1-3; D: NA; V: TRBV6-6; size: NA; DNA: TGTGCCAGCAGTAAAGGGACCCTGGGGGGAAACACCATATATTTT; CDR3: CASSKGTLGGNTIYF
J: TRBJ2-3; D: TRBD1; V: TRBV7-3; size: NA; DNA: TGTGCCAGCAGCCGACAGGGTAACACAGATACGCAGTATTTT; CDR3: CASSRQGNTDTQYF
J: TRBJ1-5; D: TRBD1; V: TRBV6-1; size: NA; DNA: TGTGCCAGCAGTGAACGTAGGGGGCTTAGGCAGCCCCAGCATTTT; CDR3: CASSERRGLRQPQHF
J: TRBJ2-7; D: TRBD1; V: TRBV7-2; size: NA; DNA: TGTGCCAGCAGCATTGACAGGGACTACGAGCAGTACTTC; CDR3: CASSIDRDYEQYF
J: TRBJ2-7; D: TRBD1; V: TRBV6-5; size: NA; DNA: TGTGCCAGCAGTATGGGGACAGGGGGCTGGTACGAGCAGTACTTC; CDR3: CASSMGTGGWYEQYF
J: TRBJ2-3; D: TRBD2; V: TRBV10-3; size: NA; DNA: TGTGCCATCAGTGAGAGAGGGACTAGCGGAGATACGCAGTATTTT; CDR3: CAISERGTSGDTQYF
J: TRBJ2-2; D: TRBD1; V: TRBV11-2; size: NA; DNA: TGTGCCAGCAGCAGGGACAGATCTAACACCGGGGAGCTGTTTTTT; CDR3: CASSRDRSNTGELFF
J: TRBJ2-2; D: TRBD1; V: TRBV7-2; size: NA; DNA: TGTGCCAGCAGCCGACAGGGCGGCGGGGAGCTGTTTTTT; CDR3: CASSRQGGGELFF
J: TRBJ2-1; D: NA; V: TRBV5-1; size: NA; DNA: TGCGCCAGCAGCTTGGCACAGAACAATGAGCAGTTCTTC; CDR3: CASSLAQNNEQFF
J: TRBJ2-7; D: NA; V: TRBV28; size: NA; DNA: TGTGCCAGCAGTTTAGGTTACAGGAGCTCCTACGAGCAGTACTTC; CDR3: CASSLGYRSSYEQYF
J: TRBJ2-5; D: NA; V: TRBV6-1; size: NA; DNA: TGTGCCAGCAGTGACTTACTAAAGGGAGGAGGGGAGACCCAGTACTTC; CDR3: CASSDLLKGGGETQYF
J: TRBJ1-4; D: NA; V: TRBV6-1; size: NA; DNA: TGTGCCAGCAGTGACAGGGGAAGGGGTGAAAAACTGTTTTTT; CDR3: CASSDRGRGEKLFF
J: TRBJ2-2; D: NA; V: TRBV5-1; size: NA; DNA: TGCGCCAGCAGGAAAGGACAGTCAGACACCGGGGAGCTGTTTTTT; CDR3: CASRKGQSDTGELFF
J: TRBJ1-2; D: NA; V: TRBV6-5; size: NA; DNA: TGTGCCAGCAGTTCGGTGGGGGGCGGGGGCTATGGCTACACCTTC; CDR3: CASSSVGGGGYGYTF
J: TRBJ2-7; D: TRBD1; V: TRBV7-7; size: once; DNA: TGTGCTAGCAGCCCCGGAGAAGACAGGGGGCGAAACGAGCAGTACTTC; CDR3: CASSPGEDRGRNEQYF
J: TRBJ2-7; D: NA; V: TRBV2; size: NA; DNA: TGTGCCAGCAGTTATTCAGGGTTTGGTCCCAGCGAGCAGTACTTC; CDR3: CASSYSGFGPSEQYF
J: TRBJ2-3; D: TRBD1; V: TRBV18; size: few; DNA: TGTGCCAGCTCACGACAGGGGGCCCGAACAGATACGCAGTATTTT; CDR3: CASSRQGARTDTQYF
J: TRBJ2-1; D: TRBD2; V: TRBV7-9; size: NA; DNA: TGTGCCAGCAGCTTTCTAAAGGGACTAGCGGGCAATGAGCAGTTCTTC; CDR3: CASSFLKGLAGNEQFF
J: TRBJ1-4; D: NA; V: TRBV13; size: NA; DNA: TGTGCCAGCAGCTTACGGGGTGAAAAACTGTTTTTT; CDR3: CASSLRGEKLFF
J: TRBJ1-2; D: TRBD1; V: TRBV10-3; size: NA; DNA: TGTGCCATCACTGAGACTCCGGGGACAGTCTATGGCTACACCTTC; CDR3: CAITETPGTVYGYTF
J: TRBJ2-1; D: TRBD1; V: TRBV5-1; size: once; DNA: TGCGCCAGCAGCTTTAGGGGGCAAGACAATGAGCAGTTCTTC; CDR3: CASSFRGQDNEQFF
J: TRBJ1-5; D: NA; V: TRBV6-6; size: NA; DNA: TGTGCCAGCAGTGATTTTAGCAATCAGCCCCAGCATTTT; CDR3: CASSDFSNQPQHF
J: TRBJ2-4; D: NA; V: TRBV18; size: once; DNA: TGTGCCAGCTCACCGACTGCATCAGACATTCAGTACTTC; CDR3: CASSPTASDIQYF
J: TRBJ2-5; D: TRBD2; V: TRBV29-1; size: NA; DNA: TGCAGCGTGGGGACTAGCGGGAGAGGAGAGACCCAGTACTTC; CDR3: CSVGTSGRGETQYF
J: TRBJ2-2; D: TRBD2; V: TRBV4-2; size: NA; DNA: TGTGCCAGCAGCCGCCCCCCTCTTAGCGGGGGGGCTCTGGGGGAGCTGTTTTTT; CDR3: CASSRPPLSGGALGELFF
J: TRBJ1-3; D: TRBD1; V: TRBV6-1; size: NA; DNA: TGTGCCACCAGTGGACAGGGGGCTGGAGGAAACACCATATATTTT; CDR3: CATSGQGAGGNTIYF
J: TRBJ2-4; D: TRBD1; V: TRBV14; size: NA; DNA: TGTGCCAGCAGCCTACAGGGGTCCAAAAACATTCAGTACTTC; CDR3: CASSLQGSKNIQYF
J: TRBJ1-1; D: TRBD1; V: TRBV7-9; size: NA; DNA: TGTGCCAGCAGCTCCGCGGGACAGGTGGCTGAAGCTTTCTTT; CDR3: CASSSAGQVAEAFF
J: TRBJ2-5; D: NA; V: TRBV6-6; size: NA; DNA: TGTGCCAGCAGTTACGTGGCCGGCGGAGAGACCCAGTACTTC; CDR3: CASSYVAGGETQYF
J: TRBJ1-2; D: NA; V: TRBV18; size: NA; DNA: TGTGCCAGCTCACCTGGAGGGAGCTATGGCTACACCTTC; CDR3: CASSPGGSYGYTF
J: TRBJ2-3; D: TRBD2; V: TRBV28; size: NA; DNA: TGTGCCAGCAGTCGAGGACTAGCAGGGGCAGATACGCAGTATTTT; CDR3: CASSRGLAGADTQYF
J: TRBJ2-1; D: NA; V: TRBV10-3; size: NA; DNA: TGTGCCATCAGTCCCACCCAGGGCTCCTACAATGAGCAGTTCTTC; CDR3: CAISPTQGSYNEQFF
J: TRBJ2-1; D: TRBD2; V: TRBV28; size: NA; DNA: TGTGCCAGCAGCTCATTCGTAGCGGGGGCCCTCAATGAGCAGTTCTTC; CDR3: CASSSFVAGALNEQFF
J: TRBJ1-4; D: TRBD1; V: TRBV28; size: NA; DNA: TGTGCCAGCAGTGAGTACAGGGGGTTCGCAACTAATGAAAAACTGTTTTTT; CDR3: CASSEYRGFATNEKLFF
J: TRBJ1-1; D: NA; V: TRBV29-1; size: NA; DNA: TGCAGCGTTGAAAGGGGGTCCTTGAACACTGAAGCTTTCTTT; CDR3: CSVERGSLNTEAFF
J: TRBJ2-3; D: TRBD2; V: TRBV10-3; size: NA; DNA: TGTGCCATTCGGAGCGCGGGAGAAAGACATACGCAGTATTTT; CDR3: CAIRSAGERHTQYF
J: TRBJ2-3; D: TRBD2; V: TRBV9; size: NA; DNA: TGTGCCAGCAGCCTAAACGCCGGGACTAGGGTCCATGCGCAGTATTTT; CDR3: CASSLNAGTRVHAQYF
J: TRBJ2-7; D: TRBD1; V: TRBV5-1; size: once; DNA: TGCGCCAGCAGCAGTGACAGGGGCTCCTACGAGCAGTACTTC; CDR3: CASSSDRGSYEQYF
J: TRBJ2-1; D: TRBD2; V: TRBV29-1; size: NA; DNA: TGCAGCGTCATCCCTAGCGGGCTGTACAATGAGCAGTTCTTC; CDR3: CSVIPSGLYNEQFF
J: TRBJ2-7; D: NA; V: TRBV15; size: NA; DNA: TGTGCCACCAGCAGAGACAGGATTTACGAGCAGTACTTC; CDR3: CATSRDRIYEQYF
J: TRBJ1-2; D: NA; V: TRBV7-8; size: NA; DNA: TGTGCCAGCAGTCCTCTAGGGGTCTACACCTTC; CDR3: CASSPLGVYTF
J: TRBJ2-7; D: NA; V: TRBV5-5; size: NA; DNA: TGTGCCAGCAGCTTGGCGTCGGGACCGCCCTACGAGCAGTACTTC; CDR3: CASSLASGPPYEQYF
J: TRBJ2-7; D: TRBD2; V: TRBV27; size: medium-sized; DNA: TGTGCCAGCAGTTCCTGGACTAGCGGGAACTACGAGCAGTACTTC; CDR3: CASSSWTSGNYEQYF
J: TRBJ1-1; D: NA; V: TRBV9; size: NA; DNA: TGTGCCAGCAGCGTTGACCTCCGGCGGGGTTACACTGAAGCTTTCTTT; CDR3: CASSVDLRRGYTEAFF
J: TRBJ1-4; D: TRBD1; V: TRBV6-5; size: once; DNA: TGTGCCAGCAGTAAAACAGGGGGTGATGAAAAACTGTTTTTT; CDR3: CASSKTGGDEKLFF
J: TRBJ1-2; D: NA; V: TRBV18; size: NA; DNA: TGTGCCAGCTCACCGTCCGGAGGGTACGACTACACCTTC; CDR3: CASSPSGGYDYTF
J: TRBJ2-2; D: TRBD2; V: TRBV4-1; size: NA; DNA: TGCGCCAGCAGCCAAGTAGCGGGAGGGTACGGGGAGCTGTTTTTT; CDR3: CASSQVAGGYGELFF
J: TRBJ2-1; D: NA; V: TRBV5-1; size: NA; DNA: TGCGCCAGCAGCTTGGAGGTAGGGAATGAGCAGTTCTTC; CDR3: CASSLEVGNEQFF
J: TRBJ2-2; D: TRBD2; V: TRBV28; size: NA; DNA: TGTGCCACTCTTAGCGGGTTTGACACCGGGGAGCTGTTTTTT; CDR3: CATLSGFDTGELFF
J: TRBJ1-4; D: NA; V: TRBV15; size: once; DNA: TGTGCCACCAGCAGAGTGAGCCTGTTAGCGTCTGGAGCTAATGAAAAACTGTTTTTT; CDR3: CATSRVSLLASGANEKLFF